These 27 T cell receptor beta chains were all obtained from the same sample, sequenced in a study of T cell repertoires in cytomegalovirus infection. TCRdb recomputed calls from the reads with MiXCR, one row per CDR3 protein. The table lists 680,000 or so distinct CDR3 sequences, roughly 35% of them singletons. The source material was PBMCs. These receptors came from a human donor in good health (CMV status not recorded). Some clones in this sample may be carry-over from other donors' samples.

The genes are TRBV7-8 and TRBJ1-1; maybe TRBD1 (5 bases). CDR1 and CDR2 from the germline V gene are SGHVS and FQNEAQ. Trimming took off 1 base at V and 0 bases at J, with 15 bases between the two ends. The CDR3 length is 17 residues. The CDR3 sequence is CASSLGGVRRMNTEAFF. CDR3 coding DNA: TGTGCCAGCAGCTTAGGGGGGGTTAGGCGGATGAACACTGAAGCTTTCTTT.

The CDR3 DNA reads as TGTGCCAGCAGCACCCGACAGACGACCTACAATGAGCAGTTCTTC. The encoded protein is CASSTRQTTYNEQFF. The rearrangement uses TRBV9 and TRBJ2-1, with D maybe TRBD1 (5 bases). Trimming left V 4 bases short and J 2 bases short, with 13 bases between. CDR3 length equals 15 residues. Germline-derived CDR1 and CDR2 are SGDLS and YYNGEE.

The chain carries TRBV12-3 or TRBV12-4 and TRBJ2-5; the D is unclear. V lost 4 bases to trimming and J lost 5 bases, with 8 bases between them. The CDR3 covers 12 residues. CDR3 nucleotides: TGTGCCAGCAGTTATAGATGGGAGACCCAGTACTTC. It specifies CASSYRWETQYF.

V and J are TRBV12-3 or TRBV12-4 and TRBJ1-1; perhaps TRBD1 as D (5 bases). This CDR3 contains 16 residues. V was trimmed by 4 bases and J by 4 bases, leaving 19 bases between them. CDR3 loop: CASSWGGGVGSTEAFF. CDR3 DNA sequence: TGTGCCAGCAGTTGGGGGGGTGGGGTAGGGAGCACTGAAGCTTTCTTT.

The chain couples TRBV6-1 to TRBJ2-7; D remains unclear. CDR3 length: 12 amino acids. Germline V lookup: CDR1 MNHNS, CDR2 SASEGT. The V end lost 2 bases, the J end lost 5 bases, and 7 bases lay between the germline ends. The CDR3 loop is CASSEQLHEQYF. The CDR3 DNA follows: TGTGCCAGCAGTGAACAGCTGCACGAGCAGTACTTC.

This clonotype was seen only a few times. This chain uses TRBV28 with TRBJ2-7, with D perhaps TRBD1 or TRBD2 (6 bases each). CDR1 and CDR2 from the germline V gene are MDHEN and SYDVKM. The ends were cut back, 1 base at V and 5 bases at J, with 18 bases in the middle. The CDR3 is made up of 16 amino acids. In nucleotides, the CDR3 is TGTGCCAGCAGTTTATCATTCGGATACAGGGAGGACGAGCAGTACTTC. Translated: CASSLSFGYREDEQYF.

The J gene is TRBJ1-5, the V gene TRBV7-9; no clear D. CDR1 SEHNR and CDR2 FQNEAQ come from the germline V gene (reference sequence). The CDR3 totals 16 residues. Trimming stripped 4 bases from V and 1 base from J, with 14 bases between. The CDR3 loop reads CASSSGAVKSNQPQHF. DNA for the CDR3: TGTGCCAGCAGCTCCGGAGCAGTTAAGAGCAATCAGCCCCAGCATTTT.

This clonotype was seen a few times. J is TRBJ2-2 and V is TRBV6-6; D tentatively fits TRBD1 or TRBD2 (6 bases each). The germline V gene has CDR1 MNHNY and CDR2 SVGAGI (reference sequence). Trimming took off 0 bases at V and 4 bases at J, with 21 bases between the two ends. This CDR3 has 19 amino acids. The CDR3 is CASSYSGGHQIKGTGELFF. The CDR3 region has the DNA TGTGCCAGCAGTTACTCGGGGGGACACCAGATCAAGGGCACCGGGGAGCTGTTTTTT.

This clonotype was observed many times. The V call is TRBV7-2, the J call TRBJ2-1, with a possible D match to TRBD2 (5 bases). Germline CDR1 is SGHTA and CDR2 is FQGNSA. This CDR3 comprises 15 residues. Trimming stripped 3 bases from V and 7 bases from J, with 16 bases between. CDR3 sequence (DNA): TGTGCCAGCAGCTTTGACACCTACGGGGTGAATGAGCAGTTCTTC. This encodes CASSFDTYGVNEQFF.

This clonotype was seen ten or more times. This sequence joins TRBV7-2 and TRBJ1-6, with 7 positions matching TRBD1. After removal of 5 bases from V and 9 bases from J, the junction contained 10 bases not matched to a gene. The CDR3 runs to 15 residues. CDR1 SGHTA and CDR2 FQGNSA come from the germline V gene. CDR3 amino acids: CASSPSTGVISPLHF. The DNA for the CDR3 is TGTGCCAGCAGCCCGTCTACAGGGGTCATTTCACCCCTCCACTTT. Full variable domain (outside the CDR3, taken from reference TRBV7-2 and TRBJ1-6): GAGVSQSPSNKVTEKGKDVELRCDPISGHTALYWYRQSLGQGLEFLIYFQGNSAPDKSGLPSDRFSAERTGGSVSTLTIQRTQQEDSAVYLCASSPSTGVISPLHFGNGTRLTVT.

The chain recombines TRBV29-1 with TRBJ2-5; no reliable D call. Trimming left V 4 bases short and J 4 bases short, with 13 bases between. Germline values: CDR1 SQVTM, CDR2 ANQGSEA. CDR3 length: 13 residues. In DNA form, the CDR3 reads TGCAGCGTTGGGCTCAATCGGGTAGAGACCCAGTACTTC. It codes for CSVGLNRVETQYF.

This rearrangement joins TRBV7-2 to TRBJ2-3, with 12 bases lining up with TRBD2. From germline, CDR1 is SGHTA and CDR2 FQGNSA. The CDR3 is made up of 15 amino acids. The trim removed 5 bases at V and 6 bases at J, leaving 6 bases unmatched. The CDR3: CASSQTSGSLDTQYF. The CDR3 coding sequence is TGTGCCAGCAGCCAGACTAGCGGGAGTTTGGATACGCAGTATTTT. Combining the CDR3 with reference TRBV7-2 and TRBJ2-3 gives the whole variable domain GAGVSQSPSNKVTEKGKDVELRCDPISGHTALYWYRQSLGQGLEFLIYFQGNSAPDKSGLPSDRFSAERTGGSVSTLTIQRTQQEDSAVYLCASSQTSGSLDTQYFGPGTRLTVL.

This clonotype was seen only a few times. CDR3 coding DNA: TGTGCCATCCTCCGGGTTCGTGGCACTGAAGCTTTCTTT. Translating gives CAILRVRGTEAFF. The rearrangement links TRBV28 to TRBJ1-1; D remains ambiguous. Germline V gene lookup returns CDR1 MDHEN and CDR2 SYDVKM. Trimming cost V 10 bases and J 4 bases, with 16 bases left between them. This CDR3 has 13 amino acids.

The CDR3 DNA reads TGTGCCAGCACCAACAGGGGGGTGGGGACAGGTGAGCAGTTCTTC. Its translation is CASTNRGVGTGEQFF. This chain links TRBV28 with TRBJ2-1, with 8 bases that match TRBD1. The CDR3 runs 15 residues. Germline values: CDR1 MDHEN, CDR2 SYDVKM. J gave up 9 bases and V 7 bases, and 14 bases lay outside the gene matches.

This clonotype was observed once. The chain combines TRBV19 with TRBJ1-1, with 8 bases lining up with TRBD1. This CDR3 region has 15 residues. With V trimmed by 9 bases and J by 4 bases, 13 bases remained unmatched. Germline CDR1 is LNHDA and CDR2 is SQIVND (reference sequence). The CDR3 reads CASAPAGGTSTEAFF. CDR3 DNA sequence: TGTGCCAGCGCCCCGGCAGGGGGCACGAGCACTGAAGCTTTCTTT.

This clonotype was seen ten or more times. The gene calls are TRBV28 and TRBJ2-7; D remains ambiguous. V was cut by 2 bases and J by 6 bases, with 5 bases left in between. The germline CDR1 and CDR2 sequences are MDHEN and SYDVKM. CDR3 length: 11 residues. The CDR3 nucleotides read TGTGCCAGCAGTTTACAGCGCGAGCAGTACTTC. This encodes CASSLQREQYF.

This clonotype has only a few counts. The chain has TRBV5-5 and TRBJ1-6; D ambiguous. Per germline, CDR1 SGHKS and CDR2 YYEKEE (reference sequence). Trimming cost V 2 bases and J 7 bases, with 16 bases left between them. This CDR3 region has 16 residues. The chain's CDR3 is CASSLETLHANSPLHF. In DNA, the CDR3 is TGTGCCAGCAGCTTAGAGACCCTACACGCAAATTCACCCCTCCACTTT.

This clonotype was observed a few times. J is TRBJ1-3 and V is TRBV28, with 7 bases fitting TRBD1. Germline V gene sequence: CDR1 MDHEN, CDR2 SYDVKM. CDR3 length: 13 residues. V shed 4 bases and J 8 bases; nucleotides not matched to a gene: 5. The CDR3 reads CASSWQGVDTIYF. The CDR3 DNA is TGTGCCAGCAGTTGGCAGGGGGTTGACACCATATATTTT. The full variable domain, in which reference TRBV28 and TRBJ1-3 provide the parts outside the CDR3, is DVKVTQSSRYLVKRTGEKVFLECVQDMDHENMFWYRQDPGLGLRLIYFSYDVKMKEKGDIPEGYSVSREKKERFSLILESASTNQTSMYLCASSWQGVDTIYFGEGSWLTVV.

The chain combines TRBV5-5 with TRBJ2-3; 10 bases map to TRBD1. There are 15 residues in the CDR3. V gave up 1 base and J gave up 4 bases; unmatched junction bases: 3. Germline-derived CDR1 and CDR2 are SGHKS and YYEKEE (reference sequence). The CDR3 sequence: CASSLRQGAADTQYF. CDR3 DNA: TGTGCCAGCAGCTTGAGACAGGGGGCGGCAGATACGCAGTATTTT.

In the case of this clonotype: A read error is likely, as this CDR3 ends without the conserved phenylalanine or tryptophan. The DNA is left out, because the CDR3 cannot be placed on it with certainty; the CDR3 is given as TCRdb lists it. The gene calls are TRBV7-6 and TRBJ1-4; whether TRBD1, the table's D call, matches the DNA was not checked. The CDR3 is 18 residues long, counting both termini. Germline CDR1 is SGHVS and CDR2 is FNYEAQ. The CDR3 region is CASRGTAKEGSTNDKRFL.

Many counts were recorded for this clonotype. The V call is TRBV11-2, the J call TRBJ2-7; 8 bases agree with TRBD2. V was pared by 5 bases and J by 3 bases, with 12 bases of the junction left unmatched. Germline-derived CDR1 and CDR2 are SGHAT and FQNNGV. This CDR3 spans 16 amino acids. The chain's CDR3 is CASSVRGLTSGYEQYF. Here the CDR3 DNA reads TGTGCCAGCAGCGTACGAGGCCTCACTAGCGGCTACGAGCAGTACTTC.

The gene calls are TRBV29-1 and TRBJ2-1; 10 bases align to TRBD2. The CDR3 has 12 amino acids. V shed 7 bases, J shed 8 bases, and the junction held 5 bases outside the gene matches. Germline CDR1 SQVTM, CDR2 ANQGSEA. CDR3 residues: CSAASGSYEQFF. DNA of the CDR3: TGCAGCGCGGCTAGCGGGAGTTATGAGCAGTTCTTC.

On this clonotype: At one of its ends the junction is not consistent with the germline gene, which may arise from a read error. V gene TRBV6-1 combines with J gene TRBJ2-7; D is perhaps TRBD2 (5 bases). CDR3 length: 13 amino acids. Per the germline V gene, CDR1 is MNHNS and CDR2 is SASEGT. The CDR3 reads CSSGPITSYEQYF. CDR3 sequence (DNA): TGTTCCAGCGGACCTATTACCTCCTACGAGCAGTACTTC.

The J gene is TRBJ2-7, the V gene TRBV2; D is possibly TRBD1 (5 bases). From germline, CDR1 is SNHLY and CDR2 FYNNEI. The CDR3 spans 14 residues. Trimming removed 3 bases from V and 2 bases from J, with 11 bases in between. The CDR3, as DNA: TGTGCCAGCAGTGATAACAGGACCCCCTACGAGCAGTACTTC. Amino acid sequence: CASSDNRTPYEQYF.

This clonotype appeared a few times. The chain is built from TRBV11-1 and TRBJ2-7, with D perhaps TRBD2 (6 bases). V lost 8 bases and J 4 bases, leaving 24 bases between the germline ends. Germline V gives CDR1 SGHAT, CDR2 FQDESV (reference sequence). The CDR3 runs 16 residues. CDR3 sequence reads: CASGVFGGAGSYEQYF. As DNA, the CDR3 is TGTGCCAGCGGGGTATTCGGGGGAGCAGGATCATACGAGCAGTACTTC.

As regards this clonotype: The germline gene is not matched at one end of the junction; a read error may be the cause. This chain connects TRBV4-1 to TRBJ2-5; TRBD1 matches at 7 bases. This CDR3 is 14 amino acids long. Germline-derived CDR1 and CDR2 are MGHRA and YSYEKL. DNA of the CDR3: TGCGCCAGCAGACAAGGGGACAGTGAAGAGACCCAGTACTTC. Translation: CASRQGDSEETQYF.

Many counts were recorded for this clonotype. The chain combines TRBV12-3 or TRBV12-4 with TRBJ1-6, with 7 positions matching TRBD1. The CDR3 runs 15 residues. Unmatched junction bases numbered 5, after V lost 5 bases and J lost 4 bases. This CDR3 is CASSPGGGYNSPLHF. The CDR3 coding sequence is TGTGCCAGCAGTCCAGGGGGGGGATATAATTCACCCCTCCACTTT.